This paragraph reports one T cell receptor beta chain. The target antigen is unknown. This sample was included in a study of cytomegalovirus exposure and HLA in healthy donors. Study overall: In terms of ancestry, the Caucasian-associated cluster contained roughly 81% of the roughly 400 genotyped donors.

PCR primers comprised 60 Vbeta and 13 Jbeta primers. Some clones are missing from TCRdb's copy, which holds only in-frame ones; the method was immunoSEQ multiplex PCR. The top ten hold 18% of the sample, which has 77,000 or so clones, roughly 88% seen once. Study-wide findings and caveats: The dataset shows that most TCR sequences were rare, while some public TCRs occurred in many donors.

Though probably carrying unrecorded immune exposures, donors were nominally healthy at sampling. CDR3 length equals 13 residues. Germline loops: CDR1 MNHEY, CDR2 SMNVEV (reference sequence). Trimming cost V 6 bases and J 15 bases, with 21 bases left between them. The TCR was taken from a man in his sixties or seventies in good health and CMV-seropositive. The rearrangement uses TRBV27 and TRBJ2-4; possibly TRBD1 for D (6 bases). Material for sequencing was PBMCs. The CDR3 spells CASSKGGWGDWYF. The CDR3 DNA sequence: TGTGCCAGCAGCAAAGGGGGTTGGGGAGATTGGTACTTC.